The clone carrying this TCR beta chain was counted at least ten times. Researchers took RNA transcripts and amplified the TCR beta CDR3 regions from them. TCR CDR3 underwent first-round RT-PCR with the HTBI primer set. From the multiplex PCR reads, TCRdb called clonotypes with MiXCR, one entry per CDR3 protein. Among about 130,000 distinct CDR3 sequences, approximately 20% were seen once, and the ten largest hold more than 65%. The data were taken from a study of T cells in Graves' hyperthyroidism and ophthalmopathy. Subjects aged 18 to 65 presented with newly diagnosed hyperthyroidism of less than 2 months' duration. Investigators excluded patients with uncontrolled infection, other autoimmune disease, pregnancy or lactation. The PBMCs studied were ones that came from 10 ml fresh peripheral blood. The germline V and J ends were trimmed by 7 bases and 8 bases, with 21 bases remaining between them. This CDR3 is 14 amino acids long. CDR1 and CDR2 (germline): SGHRS, YFSETQ.

This clonotype originated in a woman between 45 and 65 years old with Graves' hyperthyroidism that later progressed to Graves' ophthalmopathy. Input material: blood. The rearrangement links TRBV5-1 to TRBJ1-2; no definite D call. CDR3 protein: CASATNGRERGYTF. The CDR3, as DNA: TGCGCCAGCGCGACCAACGGGAGGGAGAGGGGCTACACCTTC. The variable domain in full, with the rest retrieved from reference TRBV5-1 and TRBJ1-2, is KAGVTQTPRYLIKTRGQQVTLSCSPISGHRSVSWYQQTPGQGLQFLFEYFSETQRNKGNFPGRFSGRQFSNSRSEMNVSTLELGDSALYLCASATNGRERGYTFGSGTRLTVV.